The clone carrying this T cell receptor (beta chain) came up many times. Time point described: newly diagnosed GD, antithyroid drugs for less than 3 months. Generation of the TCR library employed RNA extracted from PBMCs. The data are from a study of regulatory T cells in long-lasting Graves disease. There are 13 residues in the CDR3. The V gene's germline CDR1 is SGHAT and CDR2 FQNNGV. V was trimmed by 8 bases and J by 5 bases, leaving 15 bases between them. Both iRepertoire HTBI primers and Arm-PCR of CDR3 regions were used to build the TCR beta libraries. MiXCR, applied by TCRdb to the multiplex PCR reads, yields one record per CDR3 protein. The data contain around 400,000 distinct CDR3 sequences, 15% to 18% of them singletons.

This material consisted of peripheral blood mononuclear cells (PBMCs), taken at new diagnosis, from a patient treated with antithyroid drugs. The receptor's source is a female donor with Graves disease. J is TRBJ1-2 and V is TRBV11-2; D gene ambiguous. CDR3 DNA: TGTGCCAGCGGGAGCTTAATCGGATATGGCTACACCTTC. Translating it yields CASGSLIGYGYTF.